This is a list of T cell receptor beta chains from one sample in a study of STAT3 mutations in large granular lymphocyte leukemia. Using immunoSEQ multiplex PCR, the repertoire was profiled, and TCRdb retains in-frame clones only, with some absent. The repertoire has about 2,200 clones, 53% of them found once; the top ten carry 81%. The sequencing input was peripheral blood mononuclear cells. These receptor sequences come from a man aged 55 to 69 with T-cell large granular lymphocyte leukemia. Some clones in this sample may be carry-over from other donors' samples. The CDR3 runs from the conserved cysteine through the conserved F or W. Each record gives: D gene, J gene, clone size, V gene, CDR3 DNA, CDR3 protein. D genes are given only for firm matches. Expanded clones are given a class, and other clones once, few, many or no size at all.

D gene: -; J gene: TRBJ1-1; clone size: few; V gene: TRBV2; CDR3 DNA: TGTGCCACGGCCGAAGCTTTCTTT; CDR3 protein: CATAEAFF
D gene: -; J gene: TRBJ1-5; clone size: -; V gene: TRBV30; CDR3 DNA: TGTGCCTGGAGTAGGCCCACAGAGTATAGCAATCAGCCCCAGCATTTT; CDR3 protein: CAWSRPTEYSNQPQHF
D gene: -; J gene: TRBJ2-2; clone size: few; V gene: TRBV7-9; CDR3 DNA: TGTGCCAGCAGCTTAGTTATAGCCTCTCTCGCCGGGGAGCTGTTTTTT; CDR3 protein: CASSLVIASLAGELFF
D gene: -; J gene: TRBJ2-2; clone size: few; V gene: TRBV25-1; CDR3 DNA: TGTGCCAGCAGCGCTGACGGGACCGGGGAGCTGTTTTTT; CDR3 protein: CASSADGTGELFF
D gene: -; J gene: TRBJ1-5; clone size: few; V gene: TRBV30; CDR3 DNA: TGTGCCTGGAGTAGTACGGATTTCCAGCCCCAGCATTTT; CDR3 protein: CAWSSTDFQPQHF
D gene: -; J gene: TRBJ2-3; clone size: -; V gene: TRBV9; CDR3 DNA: TGTGCCAGCAGCGTAAGCGGGTATAGCACAGATACGCAGTATTTT; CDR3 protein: CASSVSGYSTDTQYF
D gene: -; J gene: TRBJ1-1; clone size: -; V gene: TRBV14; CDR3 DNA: TGTGCCAGCAGCCAAGGGTGGAACACTGAAGCTTTCTTT; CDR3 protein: CASSQGWNTEAFF
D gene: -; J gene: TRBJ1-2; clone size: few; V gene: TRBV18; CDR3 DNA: TGTGCCAGCTCAGGGGCTGGCTATGGCTACACCTTC; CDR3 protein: CASSGAGYGYTF
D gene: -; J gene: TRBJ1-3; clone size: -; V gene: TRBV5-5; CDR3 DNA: TGTGCCAGCAGCTCCGGAGTTACTTCTGGAAACACCATATATTTT; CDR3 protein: CASSSGVTSGNTIYF
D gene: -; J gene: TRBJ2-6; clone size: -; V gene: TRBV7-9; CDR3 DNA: TGTGCCAGCAGCCGATCGGACACTCGTTACTCTGGGGCCAACGTCCTGACTTTC; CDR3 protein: CASSRSDTRYSGANVLTF
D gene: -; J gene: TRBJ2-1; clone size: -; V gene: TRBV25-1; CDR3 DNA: TGTGCCAGCGGGGGAACCTACAATGAGCAGTTCTTC; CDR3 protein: CASGGTYNEQFF
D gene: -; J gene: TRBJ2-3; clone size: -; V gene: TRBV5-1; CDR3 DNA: TGCGCCAGCAGCTTGGGCTGGGGGGGCTCAGATACGCAGTATTTT; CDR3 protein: CASSLGWGGSDTQYF
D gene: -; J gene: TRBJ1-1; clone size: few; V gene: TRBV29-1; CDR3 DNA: TGCAGCGCCTCCCGGGGGTGGACTGAAGCTTTCTTT; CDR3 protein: CSASRGWTEAFF
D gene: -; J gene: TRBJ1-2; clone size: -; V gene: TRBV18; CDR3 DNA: TGTGCCAGCTCCCTGGACGGTACCCCCTATGGCTACACCTTC; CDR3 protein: CASSLDGTPYGYTF
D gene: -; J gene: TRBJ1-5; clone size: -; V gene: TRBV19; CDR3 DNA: TGTGCCAGTAGTATACGGGACAATCAGCCCCAGCATTTT; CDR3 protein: CASSIRDNQPQHF
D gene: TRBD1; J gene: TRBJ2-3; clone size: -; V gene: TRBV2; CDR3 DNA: TGTGCCAGCTTGCAGGACAGGGGCACAGATACGCAGTATTTT; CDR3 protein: CASLQDRGTDTQYF
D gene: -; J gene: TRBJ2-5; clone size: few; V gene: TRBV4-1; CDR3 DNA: TGCGCCAGCAGCCAAGTTAACCAAGAGACCCAGTACTTC; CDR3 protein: CASSQVNQETQYF
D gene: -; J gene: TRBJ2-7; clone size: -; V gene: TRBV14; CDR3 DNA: TGTGCCAGCAGCCCCCAGTCAGGGGAGCAGTACTTC; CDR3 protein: CASSPQSGEQYF
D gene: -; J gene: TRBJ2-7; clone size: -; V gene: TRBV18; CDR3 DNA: TGTGCCAGCTCGGCCCAAGGGCGGGGCTCCTACGAGCAGTACTTC; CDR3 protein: CASSAQGRGSYEQYF
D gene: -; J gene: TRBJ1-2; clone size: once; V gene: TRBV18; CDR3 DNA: TGTGCCAGCTCACCAGCCCAGGAAGGGAGCTACACCTTC; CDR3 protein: CASSPAQEGSYTF
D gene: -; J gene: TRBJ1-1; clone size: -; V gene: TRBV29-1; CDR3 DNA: TGCAGCGGGAGGCTGGTAATGGGCACTGAAGCTTTCTTT; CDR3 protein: CSGRLVMGTEAFF
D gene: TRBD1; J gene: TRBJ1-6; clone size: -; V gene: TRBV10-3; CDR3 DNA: TGTGCCATCAGTGACGGGACAGCCCTTTCACCCCTCCACTTT; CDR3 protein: CAISDGTALSPLHF
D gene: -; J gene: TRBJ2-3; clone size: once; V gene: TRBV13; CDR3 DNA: TGTGCCAGCAGCGCCACAGATACGCAGTATTTT; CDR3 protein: CASSATDTQYF
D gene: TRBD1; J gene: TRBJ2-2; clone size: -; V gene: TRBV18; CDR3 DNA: TGTGCCAGCTCAACCGGACAGGGGGGCACCGGGGAGCTGTTTTTT; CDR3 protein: CASSTGQGGTGELFF
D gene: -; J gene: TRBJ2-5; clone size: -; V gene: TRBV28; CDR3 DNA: TGTGCCAGCAGTGTCAACAAAGAGACCCAGTACTTC; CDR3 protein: CASSVNKETQYF
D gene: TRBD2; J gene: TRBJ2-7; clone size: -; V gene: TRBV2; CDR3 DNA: TGTGCCAGCAATCGGGGGGTATCCCACGAGCAGTACTTC; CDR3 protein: CASNRGVSHEQYF
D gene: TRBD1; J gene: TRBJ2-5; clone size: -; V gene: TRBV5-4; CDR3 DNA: TGTGCCAGCAGCTTAGACCCAGGGGGCGCAGAGACCCAGTACTTC; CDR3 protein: CASSLDPGGAETQYF
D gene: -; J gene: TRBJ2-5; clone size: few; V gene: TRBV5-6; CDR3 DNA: TGTGCCAGCAGGTCCCGGGACGGGCAAAAGACCCAGTACTTC; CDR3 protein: CASRSRDGQKTQYF
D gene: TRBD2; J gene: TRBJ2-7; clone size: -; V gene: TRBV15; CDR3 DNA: TGTGCCACCAGTCGGGGGGGCGTTTCCTACGAGCAGTACTTC; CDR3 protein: CATSRGGVSYEQYF
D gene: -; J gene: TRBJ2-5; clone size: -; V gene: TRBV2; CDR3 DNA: TGTGCCAGCAGTGAATGGGGTGGAGAGACCCAGTACTTC; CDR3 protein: CASSEWGGETQYF
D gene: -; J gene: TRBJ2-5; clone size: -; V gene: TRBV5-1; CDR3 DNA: TGCGCCAGCAACACGATGGTGGGCCAAGAGACCCAGTACTTC; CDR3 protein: CASNTMVGQETQYF
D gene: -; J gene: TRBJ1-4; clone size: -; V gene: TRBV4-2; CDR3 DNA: TGTGCCAGCAGCCAAGATCACGGGATAGTTAATGAAAAACTGTTTTTT; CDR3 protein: CASSQDHGIVNEKLFF
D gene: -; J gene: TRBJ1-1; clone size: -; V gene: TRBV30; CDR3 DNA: TGTGCCTGGAGTGCTGGGACGGGCACTGAAGCTTTCTTT; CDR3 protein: CAWSAGTGTEAFF
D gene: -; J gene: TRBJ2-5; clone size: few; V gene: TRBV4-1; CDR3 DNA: TGCGCCAGCAGCGACCGGGACACCGATGGGACCCAGTACTTC; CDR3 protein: CASSDRDTDGTQYF
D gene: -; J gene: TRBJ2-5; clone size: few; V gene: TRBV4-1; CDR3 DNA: TGCGCCAGCAGCCTCGGGTCAAGGGAGACCCAGTACTTC; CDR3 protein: CASSLGSRETQYF
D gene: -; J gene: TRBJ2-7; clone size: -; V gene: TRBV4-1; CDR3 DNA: TGCGCCAGCAGCCGAAGTGAGGGTTCCTACGAGCAGTACTTC; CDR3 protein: CASSRSEGSYEQYF
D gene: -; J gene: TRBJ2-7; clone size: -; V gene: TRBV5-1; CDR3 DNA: TGCGCCAGCAGCTTGGCCGGGTCCGGCTACGAGCAGTACTTC; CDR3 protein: CASSLAGSGYEQYF
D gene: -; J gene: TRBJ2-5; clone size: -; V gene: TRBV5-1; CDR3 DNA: TGCGCCAGCAGCTTGTTGTTAGCGGAGACCCAGTACTTC; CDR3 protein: CASSLLLAETQYF
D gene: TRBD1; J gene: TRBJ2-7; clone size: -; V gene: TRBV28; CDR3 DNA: TGTGCCAGCAGAGGGGGACAGCCGTCCTACGAGCAGTACTTC; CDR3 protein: CASRGGQPSYEQYF
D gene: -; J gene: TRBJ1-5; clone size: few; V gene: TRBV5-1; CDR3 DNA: TGCGCCAGCAGCCCTGACTCGGGCAATCAGCCCCAGCATTTT; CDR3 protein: CASSPDSGNQPQHF
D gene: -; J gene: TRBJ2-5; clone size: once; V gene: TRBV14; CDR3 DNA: TGTGCCAGCAGCCACCTTGCTCAGGAGACCCAGTACTTC; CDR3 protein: CASSHLAQETQYF
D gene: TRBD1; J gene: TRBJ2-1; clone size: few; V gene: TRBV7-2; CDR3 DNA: TGTGCCAGCAGCTTAGTGCTGGGCCGGGACAGTGCCTACAATGAGCAGTTCTTC; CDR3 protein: CASSLVLGRDSAYNEQFF
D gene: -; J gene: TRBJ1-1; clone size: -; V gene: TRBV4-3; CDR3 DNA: TGCGCCAGCAGCCAAGACACTGACACTGAAGCTTTCTTT; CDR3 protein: CASSQDTDTEAFF
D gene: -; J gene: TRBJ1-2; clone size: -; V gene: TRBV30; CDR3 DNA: TGTGCCTGGAGCCGTGTTAACTATGGCTACACCTTC; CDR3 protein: CAWSRVNYGYTF
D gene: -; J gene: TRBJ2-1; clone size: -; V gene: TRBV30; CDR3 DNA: TGTGCCTGGAGTGGACTAGGCAACAATGAGCAGTTCTTC; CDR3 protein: CAWSGLGNNEQFF
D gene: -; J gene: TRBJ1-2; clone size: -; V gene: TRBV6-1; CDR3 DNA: TGTGCCAGCAGTGAACAAACGAACTATGGCTACACCTTC; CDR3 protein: CASSEQTNYGYTF
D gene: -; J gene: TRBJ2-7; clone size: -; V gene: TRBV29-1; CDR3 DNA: TGCAGCGTTATGAAGGGTCCCTACGAGCAGTACTTC; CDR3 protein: CSVMKGPYEQYF
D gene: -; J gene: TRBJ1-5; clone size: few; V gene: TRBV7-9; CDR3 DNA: TGTGCCAGCAGCCTTTCCGGGGGCAATCAGCCCCAGCATTTT; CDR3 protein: CASSLSGGNQPQHF
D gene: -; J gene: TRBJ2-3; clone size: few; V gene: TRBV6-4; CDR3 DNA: TGTGCCAGCACTGATACGCAGTATTTT; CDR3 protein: CASTDTQYF
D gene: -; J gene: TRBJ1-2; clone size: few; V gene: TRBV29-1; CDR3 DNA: TGCAGCGTTGAACAGTCGGGGTATGGCTACACCTTC; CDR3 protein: CSVEQSGYGYTF
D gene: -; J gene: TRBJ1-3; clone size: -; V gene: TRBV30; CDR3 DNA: TGTGCCTGGAGTGTATTGAACTCTGGAAACACCATATATTTT; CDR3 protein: CAWSVLNSGNTIYF
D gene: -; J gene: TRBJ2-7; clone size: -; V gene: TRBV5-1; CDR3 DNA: TGCGCCAGCAGCGAGGACCCGGCCGGCTCCTACGAGCAGTACTTC; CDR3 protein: CASSEDPAGSYEQYF
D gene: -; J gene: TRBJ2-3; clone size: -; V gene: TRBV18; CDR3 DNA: TGTGCCAGCTCACCACAGGCCACGCGGCTCACAGATACGCAGTATTTT; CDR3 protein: CASSPQATRLTDTQYF
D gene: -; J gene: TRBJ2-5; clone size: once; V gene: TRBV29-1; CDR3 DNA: TGCAGCGTAGGTTCGAGCGGTTTGCAGACCCAGTACTTC; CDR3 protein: CSVGSSGLQTQYF
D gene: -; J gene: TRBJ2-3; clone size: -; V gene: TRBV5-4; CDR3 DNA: TGTGCCAGCAGCTTGTTGAGGGGGGTCGGCGCAGATACGCAGTATTTT; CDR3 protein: CASSLLRGVGADTQYF
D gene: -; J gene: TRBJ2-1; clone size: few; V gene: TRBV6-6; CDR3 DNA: TGTGCCAGCAGCGGAGACGAGCTGAGCAATGAGCAGTTCTTC; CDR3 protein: CASSGDELSNEQFF
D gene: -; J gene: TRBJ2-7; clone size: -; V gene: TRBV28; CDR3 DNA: TGTGCCAGCAGTCCTCAACAGGGCTACGAGCAGTACTTC; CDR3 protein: CASSPQQGYEQYF
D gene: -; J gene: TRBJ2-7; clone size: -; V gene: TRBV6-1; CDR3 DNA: TGTGCCAGCAGTGAAGAGGTAGGACCATACGAGCAGTACTTC; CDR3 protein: CASSEEVGPYEQYF
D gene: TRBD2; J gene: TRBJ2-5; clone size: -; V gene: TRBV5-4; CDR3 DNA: TGTGCCAGCAGCAGAACTAGCGGGGGGGCTAGGGAGACCCAGTACTTC; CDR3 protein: CASSRTSGGARETQYF